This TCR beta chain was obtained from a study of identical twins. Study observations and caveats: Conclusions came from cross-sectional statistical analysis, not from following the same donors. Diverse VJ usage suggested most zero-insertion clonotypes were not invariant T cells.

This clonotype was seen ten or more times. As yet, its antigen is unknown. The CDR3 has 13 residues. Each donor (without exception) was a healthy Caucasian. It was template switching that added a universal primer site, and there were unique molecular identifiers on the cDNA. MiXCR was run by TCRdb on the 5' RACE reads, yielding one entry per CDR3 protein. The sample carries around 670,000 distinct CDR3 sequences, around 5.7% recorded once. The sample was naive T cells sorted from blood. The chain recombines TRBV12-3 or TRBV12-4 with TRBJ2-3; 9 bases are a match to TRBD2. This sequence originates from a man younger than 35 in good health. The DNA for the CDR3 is TGTGCAGGAGGGGTAGCGGGAGTGGATACGCAGTATTTT. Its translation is CAGGVAGVDTQYF.